The source of this T cell receptor (beta chain) is a study of cytomegalovirus exposure and HLA in healthy donors. Findings of the study overall: Certain sequence variants were highly shared and formed a cluster, and this cluster was likely a sequencing artifact. In an earlier analysis, productive rearrangement rates for most beta V segments clustered near 87% or 30%. When a later analysis compared HLA-associated TCR beta chains with equally common others, the HLA-associated chains turned out to be more clonally expanded and to have lower generation probabilities.

Vbeta (60) and Jbeta (13) primers were used in the PCR. The data were produced by immunoSEQ multiplex PCR, yet TCRdb's version contains in-frame clones alone and is incomplete. This table holds about 110,000 clones, about three quarters found once. Comment on this clone: Its antigen is unidentified.

V lost 8 bases and J lost 2; bases outside the gene matches: 5. The CDR3 runs to 13 residues. The germline gives CDR1 ENHRY, CDR2 SYGVKD. Sequencing was performed on PBMCs. The receptor was derived from a woman aged 45-60 years in good health and CMV-seropositive. The rearrangement links TRBV10-3 to TRBJ1-1; 7 bases match TRBD1. The CDR3 nucleotides read TGTGCCATCCTCGGGACAGAAAACACTGAAGCTTTCTTT. Residues: CAILGTENTEAFF.